These 23 T cell receptor beta chains were sequenced from one sample in a study of blood T cell repertoires in COVID-19. Clones were sequenced by immunoSEQ multiplex PCR, and TCRdb holds only the in-frame ones, with some missing. The sample shows about 290,000 clones, about nine tenths of them seen only once. Input material: PBMCs or T cells enriched from blood (not recorded which). All receptors derive from a woman aged 40 to 55 who had recovered from COVID-19.

This clone was picked up one time. The chain has TRBV11-3 and TRBJ2-1, with 8 bases lining up with TRBD2. The V segment lost 1 base and the J segment 9 bases; nucleotides outside the gene matches: 2. This CDR3 spans 13 amino acids. Germline V CDR1 and CDR2: SGHNT, YENEEA. CDR3 region: CASSLVTSGEQFF. The CDR3 DNA sequence: TGTGCCAGCAGCTTAGTAACTAGCGGTGAGCAGTTCTTC.

The J gene is TRBJ2-3, the V gene TRBV5-1; no reliable D call. This CDR3 has 16 amino acids. The germline V gene encodes CDR1 SGHRS and CDR2 YFSETQ. Trimming pared 0 bases from V and 0 bases from J, leaving 11 bases between. The CDR3 region has the DNA TGCGCCAGCAGCTTGGTAGTCTCGGGTAGCACAGATACGCAGTATTTT. This gives the protein CASSLVVSGSTDTQYF.

This rearrangement joins TRBV5-1 to TRBJ1-5, with unresolved D. CDR3 length equals 14 residues. V was pared by 4 bases and J by 7 bases, with 15 bases between. Germline V lookup: CDR1 SGHRS, CDR2 YFSETQ. The CDR3 nucleotides are TGCGCCAGCAGCCCAGCGGCAGGTACACAGCCCCAGCATTTT. Translation gives CASSPAAGTQPQHF.

J is TRBJ1-3 and V is TRBV5-1; 7 nucleotides align to TRBD1. This CDR3 contains 13 residues. V dropped 3 bases and J dropped 14; count of bases not matched to a gene: 11. Germline CDR1 and CDR2: SGHRS and YFSETQ. Here the CDR3 reads CASSSTRDSDLYF. The CDR3 coding sequence is TGCGCCAGCAGCTCAACCCGGGACAGCGATTTATATTTT.

The rearrangement joins TRBV7-6 to TRBJ2-3; 7 nucleotides line up with TRBD1. Losses at the gene ends were 3 bases for V and 3 bases for J; bases not matched to a gene: 3. CDR3 length: 14 amino acids. CDR1 is SGHVS, CDR2 FNYEAQ, per germline. CDR3 residues: CASSFNRGTDTQYF. The CDR3 DNA is TGTGCCAGCAGCTTTAACAGGGGAACAGATACGCAGTATTTT.

This clone appeared a single time. The CDR3, as DNA: TGTGCCAGCAGTGAACGGACTCAAGAGACCCAGTACTTC. This translates into CASSERTQETQYF. The rearrangement joins TRBV6-1 to TRBJ2-5; D is possibly TRBD2 (5 bases). V was pared by 2 bases and J by 2 bases, with 6 bases between. CDR1 is MNHNS and CDR2 is SASEGT in the germline V gene. The CDR3 sequence is 13 residues long.

This clone has only a few counts. The sample holds other DNA sequences that translate to the same CDR3. The V gene is TRBV5-1, the J gene TRBJ2-5, with TRBD2 as a possible D gene (7 bases). Germline CDR1 is SGHRS and CDR2 is YFSETQ. The V and J ends lost 0 bases and 5 bases respectively, with 14 bases between them. The CDR3 is made up of 15 amino acids. CDR3 DNA sequence: TGCGCCAGCAGCTTGGTGGGCGGGGGCGCGGAGACCCAGTACTTC. It is translated as CASSLVGGGAETQYF.

The chain couples TRBV3-1 (or the pseudogene TRBV3-2) to TRBJ2-3; weak D call: TRBD2 (5 bases). The V and J ends lost 1 base and 4 bases respectively, with 12 bases between them. The germline CDR1 and CDR2 sequences are LGHDT and YNNKEL (reference sequence). This CDR3 contains 15 residues. This chain's CDR3 is CASSQAGAGADTQYF. CDR3 nucleotide sequence: TGTGCCAGCAGCCAAGCAGGCGCGGGCGCAGATACGCAGTATTTT.

V is TRBV5-1 and J is TRBJ1-1; TRBD1 matches at 8 bases. The V segment lost 4 bases and the J segment 7 bases; nucleotides outside the gene matches: 9. CDR3 length: 14 amino acids. Germline loops: CDR1 SGHRS, CDR2 YFSETQ. As DNA, the CDR3 is TGCGCCAGCAGCGCAGCAGGGGGCCTCGGTGAAGCTTTCTTT. Residues: CASSAAGGLGEAFF.

This clone was seen just once. The rearrangement links TRBV15 to TRBJ2-2; TRBD2 agrees at 10 bases. This CDR3 contains 17 residues. The germline gives CDR1 LNHNV, CDR2 YYDKDF (reference sequence). V shed 5 bases and J 6 bases; nucleotides not matched to a gene: 12. The CDR3 here is CATSPWASGGAPGELFF. The CDR3 DNA reads TGTGCCACCAGCCCCTGGGCTAGCGGGGGAGCTCCCGGGGAGCTGTTTTTT.

V gene TRBV7-2 combines with J gene TRBJ2-7; 7 bases align to TRBD2. CDR1 is SGHTA, CDR2 FQGNSA, per germline. Germline trimming cut 6 bases from V and 4 bases from J; bases unmatched to any gene: 12. The CDR3 runs to 15 residues. CDR3: CASSSRLASRYEQYF. Written as DNA, the CDR3 is TGTGCCAGCAGTTCCCGACTAGCTTCTCGATACGAGCAGTACTTC.

The chain recombines TRBV19 with TRBJ1-1; D is undetermined. The CDR3 covers 14 residues. Trimming left V 5 bases short and J 0 bases short, with 10 bases between. Germline V gene sequence: CDR1 LNHDA, CDR2 SQIVND (reference sequence). Here the CDR3 DNA reads TGTGCCAGTAGTTTCGTTAACATGAACACTGAAGCTTTCTTT. The encoded protein is CASSFVNMNTEAFF.

This chain joins TRBV7-8 and TRBJ1-1; possibly TRBD1 for D (6 bases). Germline CDR1 is SGHVS and CDR2 is FQNEAQ. This CDR3 has 16 residues. V lost 5 bases to trimming and J lost 0 bases, with 16 bases between them. In DNA, the CDR3 is TGTGCCAGCAGCCTCCAAGCGGGACACATGAACACTGAAGCTTTCTTT. This sequence encodes CASSLQAGHMNTEAFF.

The chain is built from TRBV6-5 and TRBJ1-1, with TRBD1 matching 8 bases. Germline V gives CDR1 MNHEY, CDR2 SVGAGI. V shed 4 bases and J 1 base; nucleotides not matched to a gene: 2. CDR3 size: 14 residues. The CDR3 DNA sequence: TGTGCCAGCAGTTGGACAGGGTCGAACACTGAAGCTTTCTTT. Translation gives CASSWTGSNTEAFF.

V and J are TRBV3-1 (or the pseudogene TRBV3-2) and TRBJ2-2; weak D call: TRBD2 (7 bases). With 0 bases removed from V and 8 bases from J, the gap between germline ends came to 13 bases. Germline loops: CDR1 LGHDT, CDR2 YNNKEL (reference sequence). The CDR3 covers 15 residues. The CDR3 here is CASSQDLGGLGELFF. Written as DNA, the CDR3 is TGTGCCAGCAGCCAAGATTTGGGGGGGCTGGGGGAGCTGTTTTTT.

The chain couples TRBV6-2 or TRBV6-3 to TRBJ1-5; maybe TRBD1 (5 bases). Germline-derived CDR1 and CDR2 are MNHEY and SVGEGT. There are 14 residues in the CDR3. Trimming stripped 4 bases from V and 8 bases from J, with 15 bases between. CDR3 sequence reads: CASSWGRQMKPQHF. The CDR3 bases are TGTGCCAGCAGTTGGGGGAGGCAGATGAAGCCCCAGCATTTT.

V is TRBV19 and J is TRBJ1-4; 10 nucleotides match TRBD1. Germline CDR1 and CDR2: LNHDA and SQIVND (reference sequence). Trimming at V came to 5 bases and at J to 7 bases, leaving 10 bases not matched to a gene. The CDR3 is 16 amino acids. CDR3 sequence: CASSRMRQGAGEKLFF. CDR3 sequence (DNA): TGTGCCAGTAGTCGCATGAGACAGGGGGCCGGTGAAAAACTGTTTTTT. Supplemented by reference TRBV19 and TRBJ1-4, the full variable domain reads DGGITQSPKYLFRKEGQNVTLSCEQNLNHDAMYWYRQDPGQGLRLIYYSQIVNDFQKGDIAEGYSVSREKKESFPLTVTSAQKNPTAFYLCASSRMRQGAGEKLFFGSGTQLSVL.

The chain links TRBV5-8 to TRBJ2-6; D remains ambiguous. This CDR3 has 14 amino acids. CDR1 is SGHTS and CDR2 is YDEGEE in the germline V gene. V gave up 0 bases and J gave up 2 bases, with 3 bases separating them. The CDR3 protein is CASSLGAGANVLTF. The CDR3 DNA is TGTGCCAGCAGCTTGGGAGCTGGGGCCAACGTCCTGACTTTC.

This chain uses TRBV9 with TRBJ1-3; 7 positions match TRBD1. V shed 5 bases and J 1 base; nucleotides not matched to a gene: 9. This CDR3 region has 16 residues. Germline CDR1 is SGDLS and CDR2 is YYNGEE. The CDR3 loop is CASSMAGGLSGNTIYF. The CDR3 coding sequence is TGTGCCAGCAGTATGGCAGGGGGTCTATCTGGAAACACCATATATTTT.

The table lists this clone with a count of one. The chain has TRBV4-1 and TRBJ1-1, with a tentative D call TRBD1 (6 bases). Looked up from germline, CDR1 is MGHRA and CDR2 is YSYEKL. Trimming took off 1 base at V and 4 bases at J, with 13 bases between the two ends. This CDR3 is 15 amino acids long. CDR3 region: CASSQGRGGRTEAFF. In nucleotides, the CDR3 is TGCGCCAGCAGCCAAGGGCGCGGGGGCCGCACTGAAGCTTTCTTT.

This chain connects TRBV6-6 to TRBJ1-4, with TRBD1 matching over 9 bases. Per germline, CDR1 MNHNY and CDR2 SVGAGI (reference sequence). This CDR3 is 15 amino acids long. Trimming removed 4 bases from V and 8 bases from J; junction bases left unmatched: 8. The CDR3 nucleotides are TGTGCCAGCAGTTTACACAGGGGGCGGGAGGAAAAACTGTTTTTT. Encoded protein: CASSLHRGREEKLFF.

The chain links TRBV19 to TRBJ1-1; 9 positions agree with TRBD1. With 5 bases clipped from V and 1 base from J, the junction kept 5 bases outside the gene matches. CDR1 and CDR2 from the germline V gene are LNHDA and SQIVND (reference sequence). This CDR3 is 15 amino acids long. CDR3 sequence reads: CASSGQGRRNTEAFF. CDR3 nucleotide sequence: TGTGCCAGTAGTGGACAGGGGCGCAGGAACACTGAAGCTTTCTTT. The full variable domain, its missing parts supplied by reference TRBV19 and TRBJ1-1, is DGGITQSPKYLFRKEGQNVTLSCEQNLNHDAMYWYRQDPGQGLRLIYYSQIVNDFQKGDIAEGYSVSREKKESFPLTVTSAQKNPTAFYLCASSGQGRRNTEAFFGQGTRLTVV.

The rearrangement uses TRBV29-1 and TRBJ1-2; 8 nucleotides line up with TRBD1. The germline CDR1 and CDR2 sequences are SQVTM and ANQGSEA. V lost 7 bases, J lost 8 bases, and 9 bases stayed unmatched. This CDR3 has 12 residues. The CDR3 DNA reads as TGCAGCGCTGGGTCAGGGGGCGCGGGCTACACCTTC. Its protein is CSAGSGGAGYTF.